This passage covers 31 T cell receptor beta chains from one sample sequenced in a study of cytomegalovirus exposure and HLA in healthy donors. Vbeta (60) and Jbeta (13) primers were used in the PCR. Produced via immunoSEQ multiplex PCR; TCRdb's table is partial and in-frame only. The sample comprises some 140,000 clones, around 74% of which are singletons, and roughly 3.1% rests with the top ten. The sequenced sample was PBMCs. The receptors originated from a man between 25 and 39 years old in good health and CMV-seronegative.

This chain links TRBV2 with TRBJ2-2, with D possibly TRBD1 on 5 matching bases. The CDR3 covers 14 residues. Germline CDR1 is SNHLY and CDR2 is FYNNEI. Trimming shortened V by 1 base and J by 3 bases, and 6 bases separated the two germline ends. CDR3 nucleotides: TGTGCCAGCAGTGAAGTGACAGACACCGGGGAGCTGTTTTTT. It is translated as CASSEVTDTGELFF.

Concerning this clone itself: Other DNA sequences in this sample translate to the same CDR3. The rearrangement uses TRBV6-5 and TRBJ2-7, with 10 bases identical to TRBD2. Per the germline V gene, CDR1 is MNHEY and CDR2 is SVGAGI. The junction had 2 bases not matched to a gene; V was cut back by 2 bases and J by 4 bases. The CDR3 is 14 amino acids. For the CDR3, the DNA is TGTGCCAGCAGTTACCTAGCGGGAGTTTACGAGCAGTACTTC. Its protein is CASSYLAGVYEQYF.

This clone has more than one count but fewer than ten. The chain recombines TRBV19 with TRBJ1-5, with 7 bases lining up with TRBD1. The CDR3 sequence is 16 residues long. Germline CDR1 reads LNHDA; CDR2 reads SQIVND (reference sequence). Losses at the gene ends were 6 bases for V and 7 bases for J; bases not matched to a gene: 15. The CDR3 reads CASRDRLRGERQPQHF. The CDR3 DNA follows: TGTGCCAGTAGGGACAGGCTGAGGGGTGAGCGGCAGCCCCAGCATTTT.

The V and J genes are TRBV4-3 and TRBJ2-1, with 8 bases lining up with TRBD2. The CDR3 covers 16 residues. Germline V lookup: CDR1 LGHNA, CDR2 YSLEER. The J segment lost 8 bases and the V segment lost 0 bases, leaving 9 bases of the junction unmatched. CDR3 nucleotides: TGCGCCAGCAGCCAAGAAGAGAGCGGGGGATTTGATGAGCAGTTCTTC. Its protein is CASSQEESGGFDEQFF.

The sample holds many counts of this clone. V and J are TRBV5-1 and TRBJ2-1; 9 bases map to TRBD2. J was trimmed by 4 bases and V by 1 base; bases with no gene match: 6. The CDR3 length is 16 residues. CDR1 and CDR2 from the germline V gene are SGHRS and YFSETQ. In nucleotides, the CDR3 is TGCGCCAGCAGCTTGCAAGCGACTAGCGGATACAATGAGCAGTTCTTC. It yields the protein CASSLQATSGYNEQFF.

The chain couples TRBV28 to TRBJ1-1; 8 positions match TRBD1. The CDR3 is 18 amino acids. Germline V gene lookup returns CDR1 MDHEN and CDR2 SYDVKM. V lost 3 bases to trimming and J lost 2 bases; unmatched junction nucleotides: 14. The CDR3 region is CASSFLGSWDRKNTEAFF. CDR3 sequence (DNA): TGTGCCAGCAGTTTTCTGGGGTCCTGGGACAGGAAAAACACTGAAGCTTTCTTT.

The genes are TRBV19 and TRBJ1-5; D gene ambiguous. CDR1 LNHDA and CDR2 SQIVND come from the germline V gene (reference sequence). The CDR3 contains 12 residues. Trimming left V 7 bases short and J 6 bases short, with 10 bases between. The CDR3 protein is CASKAGFQPQHF. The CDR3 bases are TGTGCCAGTAAGGCGGGTTTTCAGCCCCAGCATTTT.

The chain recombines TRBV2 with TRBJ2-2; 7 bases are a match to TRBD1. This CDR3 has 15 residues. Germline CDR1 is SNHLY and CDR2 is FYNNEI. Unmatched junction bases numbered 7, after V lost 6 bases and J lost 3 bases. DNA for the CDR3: TGTGCCAGCAGAGCGACAGGGTTGGACACCGGGGAGCTGTTTTTT. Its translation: CASRATGLDTGELFF.

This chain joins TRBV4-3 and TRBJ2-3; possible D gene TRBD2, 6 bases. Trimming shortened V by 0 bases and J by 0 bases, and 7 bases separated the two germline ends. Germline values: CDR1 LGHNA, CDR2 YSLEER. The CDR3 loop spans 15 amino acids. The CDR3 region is CASSQERGSTDTQYF. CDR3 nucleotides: TGCGCCAGCAGCCAAGAGCGGGGAAGCACAGATACGCAGTATTTT.

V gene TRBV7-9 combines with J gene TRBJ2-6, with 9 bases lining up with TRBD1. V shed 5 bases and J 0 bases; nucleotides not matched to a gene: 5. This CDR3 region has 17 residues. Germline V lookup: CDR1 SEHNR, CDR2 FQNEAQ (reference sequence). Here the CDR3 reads CASSGRTGDSGANVLTF. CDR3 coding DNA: TGTGCCAGCAGCGGTCGGACAGGGGACTCTGGGGCCAACGTCCTGACTTTC.

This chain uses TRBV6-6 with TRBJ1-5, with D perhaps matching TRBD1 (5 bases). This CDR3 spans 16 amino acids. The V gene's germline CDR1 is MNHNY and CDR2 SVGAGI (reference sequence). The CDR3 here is CAINPGTGGSNQPQHF. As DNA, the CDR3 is TGTGCTATCAATCCAGGGACCGGGGGAAGCAATCAGCCCCAGCATTTT.

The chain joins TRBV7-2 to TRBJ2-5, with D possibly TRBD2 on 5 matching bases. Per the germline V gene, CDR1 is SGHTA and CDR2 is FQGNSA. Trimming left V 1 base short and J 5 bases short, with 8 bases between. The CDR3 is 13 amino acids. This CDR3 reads CASSLGGSETQYF. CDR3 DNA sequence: TGTGCCAGCAGCTTAGGCGGGTCGGAGACCCAGTACTTC.

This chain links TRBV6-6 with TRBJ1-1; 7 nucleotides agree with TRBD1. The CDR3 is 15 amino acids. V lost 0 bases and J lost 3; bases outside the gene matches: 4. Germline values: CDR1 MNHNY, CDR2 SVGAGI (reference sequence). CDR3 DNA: TGTGCCAGCAGTTACTCGTTGCAGGGGGACACTGAAGCTTTCTTT. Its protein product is CASSYSLQGDTEAFF.

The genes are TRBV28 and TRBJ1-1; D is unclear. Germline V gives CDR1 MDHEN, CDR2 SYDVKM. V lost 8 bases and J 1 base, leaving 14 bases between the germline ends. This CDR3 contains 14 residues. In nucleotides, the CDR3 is TGTGCCAGCCTGTCTTACAGCCCGAACACTGAAGCTTTCTTT. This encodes CASLSYSPNTEAFF.

Here the CDR3 reads CASSYAGVSYNEQFF. Written as DNA, the CDR3 is TGTGCCAGCAGCTACGCGGGAGTGAGTTACAATGAGCAGTTCTTC. J is TRBJ2-1 and V is TRBV7-3, with 7 bases that match TRBD2. From germline, CDR1 is SGHTA and CDR2 FQGTGA. CDR3 length: 15 residues. The trim removed 4 bases at V and 4 bases at J, leaving 7 bases unmatched.

The CDR3 nucleotides are TGTGCCAGCAGCGTCCTCCTAGCGGGAGGCTCCGGGGAGCTGTTTTTT. The encoded protein is CASSVLLAGGSGELFF. The genes are TRBV9 and TRBJ2-2, with 11 positions matching TRBD2. The trim removed 2 bases at V and 6 bases at J, leaving 6 bases unmatched. The CDR3 runs 16 residues. The germline V gene encodes CDR1 SGDLS and CDR2 YYNGEE.

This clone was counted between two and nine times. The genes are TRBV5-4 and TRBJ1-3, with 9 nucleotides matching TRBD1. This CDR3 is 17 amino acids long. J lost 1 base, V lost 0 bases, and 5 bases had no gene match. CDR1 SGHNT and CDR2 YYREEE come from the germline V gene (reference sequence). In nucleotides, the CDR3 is TGTGCCAGCAGCTTGGGGGGACAGGGAAGGTCTGGAAACACCATATATTTT. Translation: CASSLGGQGRSGNTIYF.

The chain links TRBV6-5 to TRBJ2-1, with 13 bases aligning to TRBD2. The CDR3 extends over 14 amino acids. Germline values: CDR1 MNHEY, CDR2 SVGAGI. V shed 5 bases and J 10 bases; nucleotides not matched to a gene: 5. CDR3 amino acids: CASSTMTSGREQFF. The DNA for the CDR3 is TGTGCCAGCAGTACAATGACTAGCGGGAGGGAGCAGTTCTTC.

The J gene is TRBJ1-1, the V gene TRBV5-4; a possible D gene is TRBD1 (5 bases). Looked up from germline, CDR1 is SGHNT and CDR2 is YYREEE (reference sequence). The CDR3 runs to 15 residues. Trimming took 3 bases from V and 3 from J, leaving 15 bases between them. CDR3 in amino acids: CASSSAWGGDTEAFF. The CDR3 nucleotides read TGTGCCAGCAGCTCCGCTTGGGGGGGGGACACTGAAGCTTTCTTT.

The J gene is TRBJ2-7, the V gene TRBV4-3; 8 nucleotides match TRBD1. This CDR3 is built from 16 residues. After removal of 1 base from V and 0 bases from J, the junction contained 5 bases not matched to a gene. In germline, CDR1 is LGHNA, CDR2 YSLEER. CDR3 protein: CASSQGTGGISYEQYF. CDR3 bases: TGCGCCAGCAGCCAAGGAACAGGGGGTATCTCCTACGAGCAGTACTTC.

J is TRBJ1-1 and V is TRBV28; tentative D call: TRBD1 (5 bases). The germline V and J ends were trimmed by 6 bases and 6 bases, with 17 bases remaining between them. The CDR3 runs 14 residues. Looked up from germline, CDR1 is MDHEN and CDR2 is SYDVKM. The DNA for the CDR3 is TGTGCCAGCAGGCCTGGTGGGGCAATCTCTGAAGCTTTCTTT. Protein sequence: CASRPGGAISEAFF.

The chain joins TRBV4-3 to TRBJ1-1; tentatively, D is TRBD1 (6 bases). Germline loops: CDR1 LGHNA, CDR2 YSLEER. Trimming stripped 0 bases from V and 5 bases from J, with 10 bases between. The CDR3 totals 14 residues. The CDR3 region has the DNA TGCGCCAGCAGCCAAGAACAGGGTAGGACTGAAGCTTTCTTT. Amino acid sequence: CASSQEQGRTEAFF.

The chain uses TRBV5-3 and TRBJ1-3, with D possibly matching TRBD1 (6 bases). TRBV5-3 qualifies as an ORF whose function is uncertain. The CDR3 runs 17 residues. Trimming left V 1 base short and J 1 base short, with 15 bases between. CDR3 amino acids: CARSLRRGAPSGNTIYF. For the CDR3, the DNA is TGTGCCAGAAGCTTGCGGCGGGGGGCCCCTTCTGGAAACACCATATATTTT.

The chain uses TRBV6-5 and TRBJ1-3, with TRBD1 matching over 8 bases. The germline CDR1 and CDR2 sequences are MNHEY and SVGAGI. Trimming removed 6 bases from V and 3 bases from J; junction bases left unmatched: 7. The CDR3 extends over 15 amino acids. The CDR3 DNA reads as TGTGCCAGCAGACGACAGGGGTTTGGTGGAAACACCATATATTTT. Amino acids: CASRRQGFGGNTIYF.

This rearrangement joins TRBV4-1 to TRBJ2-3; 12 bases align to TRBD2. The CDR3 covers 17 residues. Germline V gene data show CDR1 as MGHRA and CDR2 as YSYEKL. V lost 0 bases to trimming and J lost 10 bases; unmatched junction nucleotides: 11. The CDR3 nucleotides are TGCGCCAGCAGCCAAGACACCGGGCTAGCGGGGGGGCGTTCGCAGTATTTT. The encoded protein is CASSQDTGLAGGRSQYF.

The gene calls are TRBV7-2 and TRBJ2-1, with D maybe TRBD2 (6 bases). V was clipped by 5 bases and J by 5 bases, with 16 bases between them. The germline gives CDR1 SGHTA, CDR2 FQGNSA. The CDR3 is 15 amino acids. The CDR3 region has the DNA TGTGCCAGCAGCATAAATTTCGGAGGGAACAATGAGCAGTTCTTC. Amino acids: CASSINFGGNNEQFF.

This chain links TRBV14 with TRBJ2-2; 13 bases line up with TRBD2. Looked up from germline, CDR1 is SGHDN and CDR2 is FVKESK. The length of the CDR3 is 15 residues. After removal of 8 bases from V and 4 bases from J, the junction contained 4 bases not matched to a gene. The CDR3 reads CASAGLAGSTGELFF. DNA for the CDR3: TGTGCCAGCGCGGGACTAGCGGGATCCACCGGGGAGCTGTTTTTT.

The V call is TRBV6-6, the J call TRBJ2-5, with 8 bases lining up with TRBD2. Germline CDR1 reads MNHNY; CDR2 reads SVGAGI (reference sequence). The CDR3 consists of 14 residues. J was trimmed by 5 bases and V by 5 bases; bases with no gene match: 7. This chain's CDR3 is CASSDSGKAETQYF. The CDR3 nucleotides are TGTGCCAGCAGTGATAGCGGGAAGGCTGAGACCCAGTACTTC.

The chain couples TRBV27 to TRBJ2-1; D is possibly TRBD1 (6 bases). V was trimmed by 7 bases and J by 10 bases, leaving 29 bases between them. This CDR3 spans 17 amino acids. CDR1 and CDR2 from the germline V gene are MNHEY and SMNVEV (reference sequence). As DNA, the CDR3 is TGTGCCAGCACCGATTCCCGAAAGGGGCAGGGGAGCAGCGAGCAGTTCTTC. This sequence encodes CASTDSRKGQGSSEQFF.

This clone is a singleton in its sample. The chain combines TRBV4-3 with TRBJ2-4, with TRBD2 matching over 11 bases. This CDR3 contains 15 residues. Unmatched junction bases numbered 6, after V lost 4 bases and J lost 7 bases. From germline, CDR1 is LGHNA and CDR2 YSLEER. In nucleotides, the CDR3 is TGCGCCAGCAGCCGAATAACTAGCGGGAGTAACATTCAGTACTTC. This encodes CASSRITSGSNIQYF.

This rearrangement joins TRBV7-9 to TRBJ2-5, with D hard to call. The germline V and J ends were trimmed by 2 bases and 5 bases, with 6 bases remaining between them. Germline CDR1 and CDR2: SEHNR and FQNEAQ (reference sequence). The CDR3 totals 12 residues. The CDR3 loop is CASSLYLETQYF. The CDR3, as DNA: TGTGCCAGCAGCTTATATTTGGAGACCCAGTACTTC.